This T cell receptor (beta chain) was recovered during a study of T-cell memory formation after mild COVID-19. Study-wide background: TCR clustering was largely donor specific. Study outcomes and limitations: Prior to infection, memory already included some responding clones, suggesting cross-reactive memory joined.

TCRdb reanalysed the 5' RACE reads using MiXCR and keeps one entry per CDR3 protein. In the table there are fewer than 600,000 distinct CDR3 sequences, less than 25% of which are singletons. Comment on this clonotype: Its antigen is as yet unknown.

The receptor comes from an adult woman who had mild COVID-19 (a few samples of this study predate the infection). Cell type and time point are not known. The sample comprised PBMCs or a T cell subset sorted from them (not recorded which).

In DNA, the CDR3 is TGCAGTGCGGGACAGGGGGATCAGCCCCAGCATTTT. Encoded protein: CSAGQGDQPQHF. The V call is TRBV20-1, the J call TRBJ1-5, with 11 bases matching TRBD1. This CDR3 spans 12 amino acids. The V gene end was trimmed by 6 bases and the J gene end by 5 bases; junction bases not matched to a gene: 0. Germline CDR1 DFQATT, CDR2 SNEGSKA (reference sequence).